Following are 14 T cell receptor beta chains from one sample sequenced in a study of T cells in localized non-small cell lung cancer. TCRdb's copy holds only in-frame clones and misses some; the assay was immunoSEQ multiplex PCR. The sample lists around 94,000 clones; roughly 87% were seen once. The specimen comprised peripheral blood, sampled before any cancer treatment. These receptors originate from a man aged 35 to 69 with stage I squamous cell lung carcinoma.

The chain joins TRBV4-1 to TRBJ2-3; a weak D match, TRBD2 (6 bases). Trimming took off 3 bases at V and 2 bases at J, with 18 bases between the two ends. The CDR3 runs to 17 residues. Germline CDR1 is MGHRA and CDR2 is YSYEKL. CDR3: CASSQIDLGLSTDTQYF. In DNA form, the CDR3 reads TGCGCCAGCAGCCAGATAGACCTTGGACTATCCACAGATACGCAGTATTTT.

This chain connects TRBV20-1 to TRBJ2-7; D uncertain. This CDR3 is 10 amino acids long. Deletions cut 5 bases from V and 2 bases from J, with 4 bases between. Per germline, CDR1 DFQATT and CDR2 SNEGSKA (reference sequence). For the CDR3, the DNA is TGCAGTGCTTGGACCTACGAGCAGTACTTC. This encodes CSAWTYEQYF.

V gene TRBV11-3 combines with J gene TRBJ1-1, with TRBD1 as a possible D gene (5 bases). V lost 1 base and J 2 bases, leaving 8 bases between the germline ends. Per the germline V gene, CDR1 is SGHNT and CDR2 is YENEEA. This CDR3 has 14 amino acids. CDR3 residues: CASSLGGVNTEAFF. For the CDR3, the DNA is TGTGCCAGCAGCTTAGGGGGGGTTAACACTGAAGCTTTCTTT.

The chain is built from TRBV11-3 and TRBJ2-7; the D gene could be TRBD1 or TRBD2 (5 bases each). The CDR3 length is 13 residues. V lost 5 bases to trimming and J lost 1 base, with 9 bases between them. Germline V gene lookup returns CDR1 SGHNT and CDR2 YENEEA. The CDR3 DNA reads TGTGCCAGCAGCCCCGGGGCATCCTACGAGCAGTACTTC. Its translation is CASSPGASYEQYF.

The V and J genes are TRBV30 and TRBJ2-5; D not resolved. The CDR3 runs 14 residues. The V gene lost 0 bases and the J gene lost 2 bases, with 10 bases spanning the gap. Germline values: CDR1 GTSNPN, CDR2 SVGIG (reference sequence). CDR3 sequence: CAWSVRLAQETQYF. CDR3 sequence (DNA): TGTGCCTGGAGTGTCAGACTGGCACAAGAGACCCAGTACTTC.

The chain combines TRBV7-6 with TRBJ1-3; TRBD1 agrees at 7 bases. Germline-derived CDR1 and CDR2 are SGHVS and FNYEAQ. The CDR3 is 16 amino acids. The trim removed 1 base at V and 1 base at J, leaving 4 bases unmatched. The CDR3 is CASSLEGTVSGNTIYF. The CDR3 DNA follows: TGTGCCAGCAGCTTAGAAGGGACAGTTTCTGGAAACACCATATATTTT.

Only a few counts were recorded for this clone. The CDR3 sequence is CASSEVSNQPQHF. The DNA for the CDR3 is TGTGCCAGCAGTGAGGTTAGCAATCAGCCCCAGCATTTT. The rearrangement joins TRBV2 to TRBJ1-5; the D is unclear. The germline gives CDR1 SNHLY, CDR2 FYNNEI. Trimming cost V 3 bases and J 0 bases, with 3 bases left between them. The CDR3 is 13 amino acids.

V is TRBV7-3 and J is TRBJ1-6; D is possibly TRBD1 (5 bases). Germline CDR1 reads SGHTA; CDR2 reads FQGTGA. The CDR3 runs 15 residues. Trimming stripped 1 base from V and 5 bases from J, with 9 bases between. This chain's CDR3 is CASSLRGTNNSPLHF. CDR3 DNA sequence: TGTGCCAGCAGCTTAAGGGGGACCAATAATTCACCCCTCCACTTT.

J is TRBJ1-5 and V is TRBV28, with a weak D call TRBD1 (6 bases). This CDR3 contains 14 residues. Germline V gives CDR1 MDHEN, CDR2 SYDVKM. Trimming stripped 6 bases from V and 7 bases from J, with 16 bases between. The CDR3 nucleotides are TGTGCCAGCAGACCCACAGGGATAGGGCAGCCCCAGCATTTT. Protein sequence: CASRPTGIGQPQHF.

The chain has TRBV6-1 and TRBJ1-2; TRBD1 is a possible D gene (6 bases). Trimming cost V 6 bases and J 4 bases, with 15 bases left between them. The germline CDR1 and CDR2 sequences are MNHNS and SASEGT. The CDR3 runs 14 residues. CDR3: CASREQGLTYGYTF. Written as DNA, the CDR3 is TGTGCCAGCAGGGAACAGGGATTGACCTATGGCTACACCTTC.

This chain links TRBV9 with TRBJ1-2; 8 bases are shared with TRBD1. V dropped 4 bases and J dropped 6; count of bases not matched to a gene: 11. The CDR3 is 15 residues long. Germline CDR1 reads SGDLS; CDR2 reads YYNGEE. The CDR3: CASSPSGGRSDGYTF. Written as DNA, the CDR3 is TGTGCCAGCAGCCCATCAGGGGGCAGATCTGATGGCTACACCTTC.

The chain combines TRBV5-1 with TRBJ2-7, with D perhaps assigned TRBD1 or TRBD2 (5 bases each). V lost 1 base and J 0 bases, leaving 8 bases between the germline ends. The germline V gene encodes CDR1 SGHRS and CDR2 YFSETQ. The CDR3 length is 14 residues. CDR3 region: CASSLLGTSYEQYF. The CDR3 nucleotides are TGCGCCAGCAGCTTGCTAGGGACCTCCTACGAGCAGTACTTC.

The chain couples TRBV5-4 to TRBJ2-7; unclear D gene. V lost 3 bases, J lost 2 bases, and 12 bases lay in between. The germline V gene encodes CDR1 SGHNT and CDR2 YYREEE (reference sequence). This CDR3 has 14 residues. This CDR3 reads CASSSVEATYEQYF. Written as DNA, the CDR3 is TGTGCCAGCAGCTCCGTTGAGGCCACCTACGAGCAGTACTTC.

The chain uses TRBV2 and TRBJ2-3, with TRBD2 matching 13 bases. Trimming removed 7 bases from V and 0 bases from J; junction bases left unmatched: 13. CDR3 length equals 19 residues. Looked up from germline, CDR1 is SNHLY and CDR2 is FYNNEI. CDR3 nucleotide sequence: TGTGCCAGCATCAGACTAGCGGGGGGTCCTTTTGCTAGCACAGATACGCAGTATTTT. Translated: CASIRLAGGPFASTDTQYF.